This T cell receptor (beta chain) was obtained from a study of cytomegalovirus exposure and HLA in healthy donors. The V end lost 2 bases, the J end lost 1 base, and 8 bases lay between the germline ends. Germline V CDR1 and CDR2: LNHDA, SQIVND (reference sequence). CDR3 length equals 14 residues. PCR was performed using 60 Vbeta and 13 Jbeta primers. Data came from immunoSEQ multiplex PCR; TCRdb stores just in-frame clones and leaves some out. This sample yields some 100,000 clones, of which more than 75% are seen a single time; around 12% belongs to the top ten. The source material was PBMCs. This TCR was recovered from a woman aged 40 to 49 in good health and CMV-seropositive. This chain connects TRBV19 to TRBJ2-5, with a tentative D call TRBD2 (5 bases). CDR3 region: CASSIRGFQETQYF. In DNA form, the CDR3 reads TGTGCCAGTAGTATAAGAGGGTTCCAAGAGACCCAGTACTTC.